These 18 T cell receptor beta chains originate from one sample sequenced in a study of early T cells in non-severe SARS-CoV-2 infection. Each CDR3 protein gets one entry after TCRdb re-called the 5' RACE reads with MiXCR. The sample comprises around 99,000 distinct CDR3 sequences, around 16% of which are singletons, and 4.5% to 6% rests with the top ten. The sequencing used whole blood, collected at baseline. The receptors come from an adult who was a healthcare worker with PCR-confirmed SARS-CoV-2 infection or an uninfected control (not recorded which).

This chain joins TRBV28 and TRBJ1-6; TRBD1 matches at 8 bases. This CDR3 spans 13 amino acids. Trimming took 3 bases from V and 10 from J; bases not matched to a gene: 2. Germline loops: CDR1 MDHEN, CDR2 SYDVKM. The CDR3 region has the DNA TGTGCCAGCAGTTTGGACAGGGAATCACCCCTCCACTTT. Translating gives CASSLDRESPLHF.

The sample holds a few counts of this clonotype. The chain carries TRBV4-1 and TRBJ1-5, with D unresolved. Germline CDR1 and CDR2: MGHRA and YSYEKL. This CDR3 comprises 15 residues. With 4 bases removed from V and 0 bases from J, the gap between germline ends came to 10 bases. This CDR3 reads CASSRAYPSNQPQHF. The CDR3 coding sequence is TGCGCCAGCAGCCGGGCCTACCCTAGCAATCAGCCCCAGCATTTT.

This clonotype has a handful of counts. The CDR3 bases are TGTGCCAGCAGCCGCGGGACAGTGACCTACGAGCAGTACTTC. Protein sequence: CASSRGTVTYEQYF. This sequence joins TRBV14 and TRBJ2-7; D may be TRBD1 (7 bases). Germline loops: CDR1 SGHDN, CDR2 FVKESK. This CDR3 comprises 14 residues. V was shortened by 4 bases and J by 2 bases, with 12 bases between the two germline ends. The full variable domain, in which reference TRBV14 and TRBJ2-7 provide the parts outside the CDR3, is EAGVTQFPSHSVIEKGQTVTLRCDPISGHDNLYWYRRVMGKEIKFLLHFVKESKQDESGMPNNRFLAERTGGTYSTLKVQPAELEDSGVYFCASSRGTVTYEQYFGPGTRLTVT.

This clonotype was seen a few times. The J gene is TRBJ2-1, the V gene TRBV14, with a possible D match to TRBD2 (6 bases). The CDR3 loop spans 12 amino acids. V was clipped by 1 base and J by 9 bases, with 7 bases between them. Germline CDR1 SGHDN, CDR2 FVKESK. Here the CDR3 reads CASSQARGEQFF. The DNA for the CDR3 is TGTGCCAGCAGCCAAGCGCGGGGTGAGCAGTTCTTC.

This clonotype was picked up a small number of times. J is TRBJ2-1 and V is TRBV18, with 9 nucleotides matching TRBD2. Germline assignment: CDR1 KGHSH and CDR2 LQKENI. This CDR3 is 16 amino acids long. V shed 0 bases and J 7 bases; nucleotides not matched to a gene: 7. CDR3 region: CASSPPRAGGPNEQFF. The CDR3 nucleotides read TGTGCCAGCTCACCACCGAGGGCGGGAGGGCCGAATGAGCAGTTCTTC.

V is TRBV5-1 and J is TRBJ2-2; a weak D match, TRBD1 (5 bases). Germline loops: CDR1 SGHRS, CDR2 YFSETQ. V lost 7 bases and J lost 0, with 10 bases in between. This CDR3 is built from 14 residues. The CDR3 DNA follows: TGCGCCAGCGCGGAACAGGCGAACACCGGGGAGCTGTTTTTT. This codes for CASAEQANTGELFF.

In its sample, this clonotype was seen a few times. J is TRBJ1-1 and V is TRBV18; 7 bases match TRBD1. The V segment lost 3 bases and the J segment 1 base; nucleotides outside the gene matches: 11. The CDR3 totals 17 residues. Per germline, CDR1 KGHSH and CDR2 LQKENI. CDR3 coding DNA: TGTGCCAGCTCACCCGGACAGGCTGGAATTACGAACACTGAAGCTTTCTTT. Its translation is CASSPGQAGITNTEAFF.

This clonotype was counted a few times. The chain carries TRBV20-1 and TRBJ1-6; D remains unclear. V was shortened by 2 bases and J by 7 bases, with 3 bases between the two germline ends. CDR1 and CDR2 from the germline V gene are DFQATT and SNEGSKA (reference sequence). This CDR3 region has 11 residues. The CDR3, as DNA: TGCAGTGCTAGAAAAAATTCACCCCTCCACTTT. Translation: CSARKNSPLHF.

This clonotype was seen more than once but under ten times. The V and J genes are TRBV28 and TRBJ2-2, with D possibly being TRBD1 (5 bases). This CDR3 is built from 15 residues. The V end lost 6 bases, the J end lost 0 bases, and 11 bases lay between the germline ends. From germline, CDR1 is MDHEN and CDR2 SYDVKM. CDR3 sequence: CASRVTGANTGELFF. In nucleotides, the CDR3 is TGTGCCAGCAGAGTTACAGGTGCGAACACCGGGGAGCTGTTTTTT.

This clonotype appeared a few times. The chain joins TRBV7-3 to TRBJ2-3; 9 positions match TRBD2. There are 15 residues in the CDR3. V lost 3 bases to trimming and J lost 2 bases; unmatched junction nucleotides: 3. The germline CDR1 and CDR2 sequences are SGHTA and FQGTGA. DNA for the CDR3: TGTGCCAGCAGCTTTAGCGGGAGCTTCACAGATACGCAGTATTTT. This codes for CASSFSGSFTDTQYF.

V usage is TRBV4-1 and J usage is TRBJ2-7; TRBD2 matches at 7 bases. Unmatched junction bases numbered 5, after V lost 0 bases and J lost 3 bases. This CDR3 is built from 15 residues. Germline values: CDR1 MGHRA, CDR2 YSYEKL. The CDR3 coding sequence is TGCGCCAGCAGCCAAGAGCTAGCGGATAACTACGAGCAGTACTTC. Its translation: CASSQELADNYEQYF.

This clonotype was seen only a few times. This CDR3 is CASSPQPGRGETQYF. CDR3 in DNA: TGTGCCAGCAGTCCCCAGCCGGGCCGAGGAGAGACCCAGTACTTC. This chain connects TRBV11-2 to TRBJ2-5; D ambiguous. V lost 6 bases to trimming and J lost 4 bases, with 18 bases between them. The CDR3 consists of 15 residues. Germline CDR1 is SGHAT and CDR2 is FQNNGV.

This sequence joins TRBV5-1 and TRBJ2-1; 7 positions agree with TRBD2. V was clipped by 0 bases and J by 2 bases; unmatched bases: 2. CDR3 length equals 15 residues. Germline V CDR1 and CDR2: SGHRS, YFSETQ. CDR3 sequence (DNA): TGCGCCAGCAGCTTGGGGCTAGCGGCCTACAATGAGCAGTTCTTC. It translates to CASSLGLAAYNEQFF.

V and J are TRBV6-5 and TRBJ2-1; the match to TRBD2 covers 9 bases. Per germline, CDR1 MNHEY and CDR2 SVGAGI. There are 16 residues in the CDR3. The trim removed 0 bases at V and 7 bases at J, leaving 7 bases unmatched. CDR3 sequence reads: CASSYSAGGPSNEQFF. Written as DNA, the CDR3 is TGTGCCAGCAGTTACTCGGCGGGAGGGCCCAGTAATGAGCAGTTCTTC.

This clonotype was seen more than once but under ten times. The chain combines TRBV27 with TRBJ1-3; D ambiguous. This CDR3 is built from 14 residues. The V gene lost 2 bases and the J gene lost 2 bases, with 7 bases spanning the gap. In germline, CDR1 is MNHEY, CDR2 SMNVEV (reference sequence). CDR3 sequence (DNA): TGTGCCAGCAGTTTAACGGAAACTGGAAACACCATATATTTT. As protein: CASSLTETGNTIYF.

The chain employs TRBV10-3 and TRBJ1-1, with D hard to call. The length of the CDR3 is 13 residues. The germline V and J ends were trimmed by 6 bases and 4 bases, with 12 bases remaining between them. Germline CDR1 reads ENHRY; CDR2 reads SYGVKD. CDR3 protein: CAIRGTAGTEAFF. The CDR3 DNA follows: TGTGCCATCAGGGGTACAGCGGGCACTGAAGCTTTCTTT.

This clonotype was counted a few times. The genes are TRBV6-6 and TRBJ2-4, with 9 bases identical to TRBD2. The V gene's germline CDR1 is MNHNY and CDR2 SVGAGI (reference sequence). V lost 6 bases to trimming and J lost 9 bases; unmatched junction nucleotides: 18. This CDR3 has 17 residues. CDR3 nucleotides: TGTGCCAGCAGCCCCGAATCGGCTAGCGGGATCTCCGCCATTCAGTACTTC. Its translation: CASSPESASGISAIQYF.

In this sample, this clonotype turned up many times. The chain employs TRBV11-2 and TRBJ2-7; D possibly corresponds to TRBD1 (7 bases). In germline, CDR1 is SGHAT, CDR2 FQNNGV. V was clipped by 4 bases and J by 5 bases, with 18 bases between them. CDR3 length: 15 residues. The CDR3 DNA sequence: TGTGCCAGCAGCTCCCGCAGGGGGGTAGTCCACGAGCAGTACTTC. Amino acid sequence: CASSSRRGVVHEQYF. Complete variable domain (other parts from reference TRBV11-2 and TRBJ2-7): EAGVAQSPRYKIIEKRQSVAFWCNPISGHATLYWYQQILGQGPKLLIQFQNNGVVDDSQLPKDRFSAERLKGVDSTLKIQPAKLEDSAVYLCASSSRRGVVHEQYFGPGTRLTVT.